A single sample gave rise to the 5 T cell receptor beta chains below, sequenced in a study of cytomegalovirus exposure and HLA in healthy donors. The PCR used 60 Vbeta and 13 Jbeta primers. Using immunoSEQ multiplex PCR, the repertoire was profiled, and TCRdb retains in-frame clones only, with some absent. Altogether about 300,000 clones are present, more than 80% being singletons, with the ten largest covering 3% to 4%. The material sequenced was PBMCs. Receptor source: a man in his forties in good health and CMV-seropositive.

CDR3 region: CASSRTSGANTGELFF. The CDR3 bases are TGTGCCAGCAGCCGGACTAGCGGGGCGAACACCGGGGAGCTGTTTTTT. This chain joins TRBV7-3 and TRBJ2-2, with 12 bases identical to TRBD2. This CDR3 region has 16 residues. V shed 5 bases and J 0 bases; nucleotides not matched to a gene: 1. The germline V gene encodes CDR1 SGHTA and CDR2 FQGTGA.

The count of this clone is one. The rearrangement links TRBV6-5 to TRBJ2-1; 11 positions agree with TRBD2. V lost 7 bases to trimming and J lost 8 bases; unmatched junction nucleotides: 7. Germline CDR1 and CDR2: MNHEY and SVGAGI. The CDR3 totals 14 residues. The CDR3 loop reads CASNLGLAGYEQFF. Written as DNA, the CDR3 is TGTGCCAGCAATCTCGGACTAGCGGGCTATGAGCAGTTCTTC.

The chain employs TRBV21-1 and TRBJ2-7; no DNA check was done on the table's D call, TRBD2. TRBV21-1 is marked as a pseudogene. CDR3 length: 15 residues. Here the CDR3 reads CASYGGGRDSYEQYF. The CDR3, as DNA: TGTGCCAGCTACGGCGGGGGCAGGGACTCCTACGAGCAGTACTTC.

V and J are TRBV19 and TRBJ2-5; no clear D. Trimming took off 7 bases at V and 5 bases at J, with 14 bases between the two ends. The germline gives CDR1 LNHDA, CDR2 SQIVND (reference sequence). The CDR3 runs 13 residues. The CDR3 DNA sequence: TGTGCCAGTACCCCGACAAACTCGGAGACCCAGTACTTC. Protein product: CASTPTNSETQYF.

The chain links TRBV28 to TRBJ2-7, with 8 positions matching TRBD1. V gave up 4 bases and J gave up 3 bases; unmatched junction bases: 8. This CDR3 has 15 amino acids. Germline CDR1 reads MDHEN; CDR2 reads SYDVKM. The CDR3 spells CASSSTGTGGYEQYF. The CDR3 DNA reads as TGTGCCAGCAGTTCAACCGGGACAGGAGGCTACGAGCAGTACTTC.